Below, 29 T cell receptor beta chains from the same sample are listed, as sequenced in a study of T cells in women clearing cervical HPV infection. Method: immunoSEQ multiplex PCR; TCRdb's copy keeps in-frame clones and lacks some. This sample's clone table lists about 37,000 clones. The sample taken for sequencing was blood buffy coat. These receptor sequences come from a woman between 18 and 70 years old with a cervical HPV16 infection that either progressed to CIN3+ or cleared (not recorded which).

Details on this clone: Read coverage stops 3 residues before the CDR3 terminus; the germline J gene supplies the remainder. The chain recombines TRBV7-9 with TRBJ1-5, with unresolved D. The CDR3 has 14 amino acids. V was cut by 1 base and J by 1 base, with 5 bases left in between. Germline V lookup: CDR1 SEHNR, CDR2 FQNEAQ (reference sequence). CDR3 region: CASSLGPSNQPQHF. The sequenced CDR3 bases are TGTGCCAGCAGCTTAGGGCCCAGCAATCAGCCC.

On this clone itself: With the read ending 3 residues before the CDR3 end, the germline J gene is used to fill in that end. The chain links TRBV7-8 to TRBJ2-3, with TRBD2 matching 10 bases. The CDR3 contains 15 residues. In germline, CDR1 is SGHVS, CDR2 FQNEAQ. V shed 4 bases and J 1 base; nucleotides not matched to a gene: 2. CDR3 DNA, as far as it was read: TGTGCCAGCAGCTACGGACTAGCGGGCACAGATACG. Translating it yields CASSYGLAGTDT. The whole CDR3 sequence reads CASSYGLAGTDTQYF. The full variable domain, completed using reference TRBV7-8 and TRBJ2-3, is GAGVSQSPRYKVAKRGQDVALRCDPISGHVSLFWYQQALGQGPEFLTYFQNEAQLDKSGLPSDRFFAERPEGSVSTLKIQRTQQEDSAVYLCASSYGLAGTDTQYFGPGTRLTVL.

As concerns this clone: The read ends 3 residues before the CDR3 terminus; that terminus is restored from the germline J gene. This sequence joins TRBV5-5 and TRBJ2-5, with D maybe TRBD2 (5 bases). Per the germline V gene, CDR1 is SGHKS and CDR2 is YYEKEE (reference sequence). Trimming stripped 6 bases from V and 4 bases from J, with 19 bases between. This CDR3 spans 15 amino acids. CDR3: CASNIDVLVLETQYF. CDR3 bases read: TGTGCCAGCAACATCGACGTACTAGTCTTAGAGACC. Full variable domain (missing parts from reference TRBV5-5 and TRBJ2-5): DAGVTQSPTHLIKTRGQQVTLRCSPISGHKSVSWYQQVLGQGPQFIFQYYEKEERGRGNFPDRFSARQFPNYSSELNVNALLLGDSALYLCASNIDVLVLETQYFGPGTRLLVL.

Note on this clone: Read sequence stops 3 residues before the CDR3 end, and the germline J gene provides the missing end. V and J are TRBV6-1 and TRBJ2-4; 11 nucleotides match TRBD1. CDR3 size: 14 residues. Per germline, CDR1 MNHNS and CDR2 SASEGT. The covered CDR3 bases are TGTGCCAGCAGTGAATCCCGGACAGGGGGCGGT. Translating gives CASSESRTGGG. From start to end, the CDR3 is CASSESRTGGGQYF.

The CDR3 loop reads CATGEDRGNTIYF. CDR3 DNA (partial): TGTGCCACCGGAGAAGACAGGGGAAACACC. This chain connects TRBV15 to TRBJ1-3; possible D gene TRBD1, 6 bases. The read falls 3 residues short of the CDR3 end, and the missing part is taken from the germline J gene. The CDR3 has 13 amino acids. V was pared by 8 bases and J by 4 bases, with 12 bases between. Looked up from germline, CDR1 is LNHNV and CDR2 is YYDKDF (reference sequence).

Remarks on this clone: From the germline J gene comes the end of the CDR3, since the read stops 3 residues before it. The chain links TRBV5-1 to TRBJ1-3; TRBD1 might be the D (6 bases). The CDR3 has 13 residues. Germline CDR1 and CDR2: SGHRS and YFSETQ. V was shortened by 0 bases and J by 8 bases, with 9 bases between the two germline ends. CDR3 bases read: TGCGCCAGCAGCTTGGAAGGGGGAGACACC. It specifies CASSLEGGDT. The full CDR3 is CASSLEGGDTIYF. The full variable domain, with the rest looked up from reference TRBV5-1 and TRBJ1-3, is KAGVTQTPRYLIKTRGQQVTLSCSPISGHRSVSWYQQTPGQGLQFLFEYFSETQRNKGNFPGRFSGRQFSNSRSEMNVSTLELGDSALYLCASSLEGGDTIYFGEGSWLTVV.

Worth noting for this clone: The read finishes 3 residues shy of the CDR3 end, and the germline J gene is used to complete it. The chain recombines TRBV29-1 with TRBJ2-1, with 8 positions matching TRBD1. With V trimmed by 6 bases and J by 7 bases, 5 bases remained unmatched. In germline, CDR1 is SQVTM, CDR2 ANQGSEA. The CDR3 runs 12 residues. The CDR3 reads CSVLTGANEQFF. Incomplete CDR3 DNA: TGCAGCGTCCTGACAGGGGCAAATGAG.

Comment on this clone: The read finishes 3 residues shy of the CDR3 end, and the germline J gene is used to complete it. This chain links TRBV20-1 with TRBJ2-1; 12 nucleotides align to TRBD2. Germline assignment: CDR1 DFQATT and CDR2 SNEGSKA (reference sequence). V lost 5 bases to trimming and J lost 4 bases; unmatched junction nucleotides: 6. This CDR3 contains 15 residues. The DNA read from the CDR3 is TGCAGTGCTCCTCGGACTAGCGGGATTTACAATGAG. Its translation: CSAPRTSGIYNE. The whole CDR3 is CSAPRTSGIYNEQFF.

A word on this clone: The CDR3 goes on 3 residues after the read ends, and that part is filled in from the germline J gene. The rearrangement joins TRBV29-1 to TRBJ2-7; TRBD1 matches 8 bases. Germline lookup yields CDR1 SQVTM and CDR2 ANQGSEA. This CDR3 spans 13 amino acids. V dropped 7 bases and J dropped 2; count of bases not matched to a gene: 7. The part of the CDR3 DNA that was read is TGCAGCGCTACCGGGACAGGCACCTACGAG. This sequence encodes CSATGTGTYE. The whole CDR3 protein reads CSATGTGTYEQYF.

CDR3 loop: CASSELAGVNQPQHF. CDR3 bases read: TGTGCCAGCAGTGAACTGGCAGGGGTCAATCAGCCC. The chain combines TRBV6-1 with TRBJ1-5; tentatively, D is TRBD1 (6 bases). The CDR3 extends 3 residues past the end of the read, so its final part is completed from the germline J gene. V gave up 2 bases and J gave up 3 bases, with 11 bases separating them. Germline loops: CDR1 MNHNS, CDR2 SASEGT. CDR3 length: 15 residues.

A remark on this clone: Read coverage stops 3 residues before the CDR3 terminus; the germline J gene supplies the remainder. The chain joins TRBV20-1 to TRBJ1-2; D may be TRBD1 (6 bases). This CDR3 region has 12 residues. The germline gives CDR1 DFQATT, CDR2 SNEGSKA (reference sequence). The CDR3 region is CSARSAGEGYTF. The CDR3 bases that were read are TGCAGTGCTAGATCGGCAGGGGAGGGC.

Of note for this clone: The CDR3 end lies 3 residues beyond the end of the read and is filled in from the germline J gene. The chain is built from TRBV4-1 and TRBJ2-1, with 14 bases fitting TRBD2. V gave up 2 bases and J gave up 6 bases; unmatched junction bases: 3. CDR3 length equals 16 residues. Germline CDR1 MGHRA, CDR2 YSYEKL. The CDR3 sequence is CASSQLGTSGGNEQFF. The DNA read from the CDR3 is TGCGCCAGCAGCCAACTAGGGACTAGCGGGGGCAATGAG.

Turning to this clone: The read ends 3 residues before the CDR3 terminus; that terminus is restored from the germline J gene. The chain couples TRBV2 to TRBJ2-7, with 8 bases matching TRBD2. The V and J ends lost 4 bases and 6 bases, in that order; junction bases with no gene match: 5. This CDR3 is built from 13 residues. Per germline, CDR1 SNHLY and CDR2 FYNNEI. Partial CDR3 DNA: TGTGCCAGCAGTGGGGCGGGAGGCCTCGAG. It specifies CASSGAGGLE. The complete CDR3 protein is CASSGAGGLEQYF. The variable domain in full, with the rest retrieved from reference TRBV2 and TRBJ2-7, is EPEVTQTPSHQVTQMGQEVILRCVPISNHLYFYWYRQILGQKVEFLVSFYNNEISEKSEIFDDQFSVERPDGSNFTLKIRSTKLEDSAMYFCASSGAGGLEQYFGPGTRLTVT.

Concerning this clone: The read finishes 3 residues shy of the CDR3 end, and the germline J gene is used to complete it. Other DNA variants within this sample encode the same CDR3. The chain is built from TRBV5-1 and TRBJ2-2; TRBD1 aligns across 7 bases. The length of the CDR3 is 13 residues. The germline gives CDR1 SGHRS, CDR2 YFSETQ. Germline trimming cut 4 bases from V and 4 bases from J; bases unmatched to any gene: 1. CDR3 DNA, as far as it was read: TGCGCCAGCAGCCCAGGGGGCACCGGGGAG. Translation: CASSPGGTGE. The entire CDR3 sequence reads CASSPGGTGELFF.

With regard to this clone: Read data end 3 residues before the CDR3 end; the end is taken from the germline J gene. The V and J genes are TRBV7-9 and TRBJ1-1; tentative D call: TRBD1 (5 bases). The CDR3 totals 12 residues. Looked up from germline, CDR1 is SEHNR and CDR2 is FQNEAQ (reference sequence). The V end was cut by 5 bases, the J end by 4 bases, with 8 bases between. The CDR3 loop is CASSPTATEAFF. The sequenced part of the CDR3 DNA is TGTGCCAGCAGCCCGACAGCCACTGAA.

About this clone itself: Read sequence stops 3 residues before the CDR3 end, and the germline J gene provides the missing end. The chain links TRBV13 to TRBJ2-1; a weak D match, TRBD1 (6 bases). Trimming removed 5 bases at V and 5 bases at J, with 16 bases between. CDR1 is PRHDT and CDR2 is FYEKMQ in the germline V gene (reference sequence). The CDR3 runs 15 residues. The chain's CDR3 is CASSNRDGTNNEQFF. CDR3 DNA (partial): TGTGCCAGCAGCAACCGGGACGGGACAAACAATGAG.

On this clone: The read ends 3 residues shy of where the CDR3 ends; the end is completed using the germline J gene. The chain combines TRBV5-6 with TRBJ2-7, with D perhaps matching TRBD1 (6 bases). Germline CDR1 and CDR2: SGHDT and YYEEEE. This CDR3 spans 12 amino acids. Trimming removed 2 bases at V and 6 bases at J, with 9 bases between. The CDR3 sequence: CASSLQGLEQYF. The DNA read from the CDR3 is TGTGCCAGCAGCTTACAGGGCCTCGAG.

The sequenced part of the CDR3 DNA is TGTGCCTGCTGTAGCGGGAGTAAAATCGGGGAG. It is translated as CACCSGSKIGE. In full, the CDR3 reads CACCSGSKIGELFF. The chain combines TRBV30 with TRBJ2-2, with 9 bases lining up with TRBD2. The sequenced fragment ends 3 residues before the CDR3 boundary, so the rest is inferred from the germline J gene. There are 14 residues in the CDR3. V was clipped by 6 bases and J by 7 bases; unmatched bases: 9. The germline V gene has CDR1 GTSNPN and CDR2 SVGIG (reference sequence).

On this clone itself: The CDR3 is cut off 3 residues early in the read; its end comes from the germline J gene. The chain combines TRBV20-1 with TRBJ1-6, with 9 nucleotides matching TRBD1. The V gene end was trimmed by 6 bases and the J gene end by 7 bases; junction bases not matched to a gene: 4. The CDR3 covers 13 residues. The germline V gene encodes CDR1 DFQATT and CDR2 SNEGSKA (reference sequence). The CDR3 here is CSANRGPNSPLHF. The covered CDR3 bases are TGCAGTGCAAACAGGGGGCCGAATTCACCC.

About this clone itself: The read ends 3 residues early relative to the CDR3; the germline J gene fills the gap. The rearrangement joins TRBV7-9 to TRBJ1-1, with D tentatively TRBD1 (5 bases). The CDR3 consists of 14 residues. In germline, CDR1 is SEHNR, CDR2 FQNEAQ (reference sequence). V was pared by 3 bases and J by 1 base, with 9 bases between. The CDR3 protein is CASSLGLGNTEAFF. CDR3 bases read: TGTGCCAGCAGCTTGGGGCTGGGGAACACTGAA.

To note about this clone: The CDR3 extends 3 residues past the end of the read, so its final part is completed from the germline J gene. The chain links TRBV6-1 to TRBJ2-1; D is perhaps TRBD1 (6 bases). Germline V gene sequence: CDR1 MNHNS, CDR2 SASEGT. This CDR3 has 19 residues. V was shortened by 1 base and J by 0 bases, with 19 bases between the two germline ends. CDR3 DNA, as far as it was read: TGTGCCAGCAGTGAAGACGTACAGGGACCCGGACACTCCTACAATGAG. Translating gives CASSEDVQGPGHSYNE. The full CDR3 reads CASSEDVQGPGHSYNEQFF.

Concerning this clone itself: The read comes to an end 3 residues before the CDR3 does, leaving the germline J gene to fill in the end. The rearrangement joins TRBV30 to TRBJ2-4; D unresolved. The CDR3 spans 13 residues. CDR1 and CDR2 from the germline V gene are GTSNPN and SVGIG (reference sequence). The DNA read from the CDR3 is TGTGCCTGTCGCCCCGGCGCAAACTATGGT. Translated, it gives CACRPGANYG. The CDR3 in its entirety is CACRPGANYGQYF.

With respect to this clone: The CDR3 end lies 3 residues beyond the end of the read and is filled in from the germline J gene. The genes are TRBV2 and TRBJ2-3, with D perhaps TRBD2 (5 bases). The germline V and J ends were trimmed by 4 bases and 3 bases, with 11 bases remaining between them. The germline V gene has CDR1 SNHLY and CDR2 FYNNEI. This CDR3 is built from 14 residues. The CDR3 here is CASSVRAATDTQYF. The DNA read from the CDR3 is TGTGCCAGCAGTGTTCGAGCGGCGACAGATACG.

On this clone: The read ends 3 residues early relative to the CDR3; the germline J gene fills the gap. V gene TRBV7-9 combines with J gene TRBJ1-2, with D perhaps matching TRBD1 (5 bases). The CDR3 has 14 amino acids. Germline-derived CDR1 and CDR2 are SEHNR and FQNEAQ (reference sequence). Trimming took 5 bases from V and 6 from J, leaving 16 bases between them. The sequenced part of the CDR3 DNA is TGTGCCAGCAGCCCCCGAGTAGGGGAACATGGC. Residues: CASSPRVGEHG. Given in full, the CDR3 is CASSPRVGEHGYTF.

A note on this clone: The read halts 3 residues ahead of the CDR3 end, with the missing end drawn from the germline J gene. The gene calls are TRBV7-2 and TRBJ2-2, with D tentatively TRBD1 (5 bases). This CDR3 comprises 15 residues. Germline loops: CDR1 SGHTA, CDR2 FQGNSA. The sequenced part of the CDR3 DNA is TGTGCCAGCAGCCTTGTAGGGGATGGATCCTCACCG. Translated, it gives CASSLVGDGSSP. In full, the CDR3 is CASSLVGDGSSPLFF.

For this clone: The read is 3 residues too short to cover the CDR3 end, so that end is filled in from the germline J gene. V usage is TRBV6-1 and J usage is TRBJ2-1; 9 nucleotides align to TRBD2. The germline CDR1 and CDR2 sequences are MNHNS and SASEGT. V shed 3 bases and J 7 bases; nucleotides not matched to a gene: 7. The CDR3 is 15 amino acids. CDR3 DNA, as far as it was read: TGTGCCAGCAGTGATAATCTAGCGGGATATAATGAG. It codes for CASSDNLAGYNE. The whole CDR3 sequence is CASSDNLAGYNEQFF.

Points on this clone: The read terminates 3 residues ahead of where the CDR3 ends, so the germline J gene completes it. This rearrangement joins TRBV28 to TRBJ1-4; no clear D gene. V dropped 7 bases and J dropped 8 bases, with 14 bases sitting between them. This CDR3 is built from 13 residues. Germline V gene lookup returns CDR1 MDHEN and CDR2 SYDVKM. The CDR3 DNA, read in part, is TGTGCCAGCACCCCAAGCGGATTAGAAAAA. This sequence encodes CASTPSGLEK. The entire CDR3 sequence reads CASTPSGLEKLFF.

Worth noting for this clone: The read terminates 3 residues before the CDR3 end, so the remaining end is supplied by the germline J gene. The chain carries TRBV28 and TRBJ2-7; possibly TRBD1 for D (5 bases). The CDR3 spans 12 residues. The germline CDR1 and CDR2 sequences are MDHEN and SYDVKM. V lost 7 bases to trimming and J lost 2 bases, with 9 bases between them. The sequenced CDR3 bases are TGTGCCAGCAAGACAGCAACCTACGAG. Its translation: CASKTATYE. The full-length CDR3 reads as CASKTATYEQYF.

With respect to this clone: The read finishes 3 residues shy of the CDR3 end, and the germline J gene is used to complete it. This rearrangement joins TRBV30 to TRBJ2-1; maybe TRBD2 (6 bases). V was pared by 1 base and J by 1 base, with 14 bases between. The CDR3 covers 16 residues. Germline-derived CDR1 and CDR2 are GTSNPN and SVGIG (reference sequence). The part of the CDR3 DNA that was read is TGTGCCTGGAGTGCAGCAGCGGGCGGGTCCTACAATGAG. Translated, it gives CAWSAAAGGSYNE. The entire CDR3 protein is CAWSAAAGGSYNEQFF. The full variable domain, rest sourced from reference TRBV30 and TRBJ2-1, is SQTIHQWPATLVQPVGSPLSLECTVEGTSNPNLYWYRQAAGRGLQLLFYSVGIGQISSEVPQNLSASRPQDRQFILSSKKLLLSDSGFYLCAWSAAAGGSYNEQFFGPGTRLTVL.